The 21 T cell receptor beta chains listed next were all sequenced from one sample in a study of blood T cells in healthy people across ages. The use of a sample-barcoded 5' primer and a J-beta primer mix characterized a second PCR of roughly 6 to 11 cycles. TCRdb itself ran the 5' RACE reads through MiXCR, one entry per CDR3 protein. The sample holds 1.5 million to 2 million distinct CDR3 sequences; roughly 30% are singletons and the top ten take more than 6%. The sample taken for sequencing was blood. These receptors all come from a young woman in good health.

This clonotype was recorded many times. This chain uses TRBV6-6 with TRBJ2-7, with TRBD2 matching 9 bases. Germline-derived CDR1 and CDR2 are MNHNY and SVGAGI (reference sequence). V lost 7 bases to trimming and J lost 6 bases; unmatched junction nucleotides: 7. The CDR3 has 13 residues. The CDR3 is CASTSGVGGEQYF. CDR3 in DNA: TGTGCCAGCACTAGCGGGGTTGGCGGCGAGCAGTACTTC.

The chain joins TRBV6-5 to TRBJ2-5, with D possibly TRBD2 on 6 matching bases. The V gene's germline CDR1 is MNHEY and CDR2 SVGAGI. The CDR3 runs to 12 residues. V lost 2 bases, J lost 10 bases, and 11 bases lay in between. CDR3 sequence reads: CASSYTSGVQYF. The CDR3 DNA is TGTGCCAGCAGTTACACTTCGGGAGTCCAGTACTTC.

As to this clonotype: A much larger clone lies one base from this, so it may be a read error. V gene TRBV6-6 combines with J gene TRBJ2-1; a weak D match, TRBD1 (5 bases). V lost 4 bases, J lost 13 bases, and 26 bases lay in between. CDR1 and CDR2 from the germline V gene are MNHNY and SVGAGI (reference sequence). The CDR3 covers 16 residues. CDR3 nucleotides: TGTGCCAGCAGTTCCCAGGACACCCCAACCAAAAACATTCAGTTCTTC. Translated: CASSSQDTPTKNIQFF.

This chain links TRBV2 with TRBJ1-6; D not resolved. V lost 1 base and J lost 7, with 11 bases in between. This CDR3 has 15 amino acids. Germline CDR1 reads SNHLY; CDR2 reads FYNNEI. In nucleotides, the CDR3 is TGTGCCAGCAGTGAAGTCCCAGGCCAGAATTCACCCCTCCACTTT. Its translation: CASSEVPGQNSPLHF.

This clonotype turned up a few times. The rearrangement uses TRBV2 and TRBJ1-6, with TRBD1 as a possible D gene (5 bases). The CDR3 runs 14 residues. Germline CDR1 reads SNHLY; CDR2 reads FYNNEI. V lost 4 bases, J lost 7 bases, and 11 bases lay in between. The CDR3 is CASSGDLLNSPLHF. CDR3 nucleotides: TGTGCCAGCAGTGGGGACCTATTAAATTCACCCCTCCACTTT. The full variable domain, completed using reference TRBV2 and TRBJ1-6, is EPEVTQTPSHQVTQMGQEVILRCVPISNHLYFYWYRQILGQKVEFLVSFYNNEISEKSEIFDDQFSVERPDGSNFTLKIRSTKLEDSAMYFCASSGDLLNSPLHFGNGTRLTVT.

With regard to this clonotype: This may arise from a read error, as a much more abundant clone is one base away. Here the CDR3 DNA reads TGTGCCAGCAGTTTATATGGCAACGCCTACGAGCAGTACTTC. Translation gives CASSLYGNAYEQYF. This chain connects TRBV27 to TRBJ2-7; no definite D call. The V gene's germline CDR1 is MNHEY and CDR2 SMNVEV (reference sequence). V dropped 1 base and J dropped 2 bases, with 9 bases sitting between them. The CDR3 runs to 14 residues.

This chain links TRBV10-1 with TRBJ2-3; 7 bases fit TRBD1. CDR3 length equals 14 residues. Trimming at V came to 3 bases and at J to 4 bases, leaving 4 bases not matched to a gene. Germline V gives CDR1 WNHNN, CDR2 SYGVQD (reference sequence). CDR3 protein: CASSDMTGPDTQYF. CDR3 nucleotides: TGCGCCAGCAGTGATATGACAGGGCCAGATACGCAGTATTTT.

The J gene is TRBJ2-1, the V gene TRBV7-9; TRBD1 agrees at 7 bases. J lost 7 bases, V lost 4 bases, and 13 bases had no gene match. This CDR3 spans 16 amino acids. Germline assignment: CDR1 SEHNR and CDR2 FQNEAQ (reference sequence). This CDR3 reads CASSWDRHKNFNEQFF. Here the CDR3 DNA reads TGTGCCAGCAGCTGGGACAGACACAAGAATTTTAATGAGCAGTTCTTC.

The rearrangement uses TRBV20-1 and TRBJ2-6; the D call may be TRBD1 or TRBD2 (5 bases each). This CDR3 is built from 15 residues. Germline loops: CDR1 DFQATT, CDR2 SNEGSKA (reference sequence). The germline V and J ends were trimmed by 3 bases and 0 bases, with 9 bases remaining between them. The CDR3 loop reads CSASTRGSGANVLTF. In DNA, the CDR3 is TGCAGTGCTAGTACTAGGGGCTCTGGGGCCAACGTCCTGACTTTC.

The chain's CDR3 is CASSPNPSGANVLTF. Written as DNA, the CDR3 is TGTGCCAGCAGCCCCAACCCCTCTGGGGCCAACGTCCTGACTTTC. This chain links TRBV7-3 with TRBJ2-6, with unresolved D. Germline CDR1 and CDR2: SGHTA and FQGTGA. Trimming shortened V by 5 bases and J by 0 bases, and 8 bases separated the two germline ends. This CDR3 is built from 15 residues.

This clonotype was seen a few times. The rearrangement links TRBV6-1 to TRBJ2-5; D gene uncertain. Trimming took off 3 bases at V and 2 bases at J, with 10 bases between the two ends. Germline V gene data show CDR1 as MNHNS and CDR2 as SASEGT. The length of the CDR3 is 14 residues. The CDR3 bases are TGTGCCAGCAGTGAGACCGGGCGACAAGAGACCCAGTACTTC. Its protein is CASSETGRQETQYF.

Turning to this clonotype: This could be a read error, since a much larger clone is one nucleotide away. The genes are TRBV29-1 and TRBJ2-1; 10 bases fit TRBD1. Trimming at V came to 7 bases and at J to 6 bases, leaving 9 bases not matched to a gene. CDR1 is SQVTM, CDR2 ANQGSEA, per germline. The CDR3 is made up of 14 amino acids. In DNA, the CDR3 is TGCAGCGCCCGAAGGGGACAGGGGCGCAATGAGCAGTTCTTC. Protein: CSARRGQGRNEQFF.

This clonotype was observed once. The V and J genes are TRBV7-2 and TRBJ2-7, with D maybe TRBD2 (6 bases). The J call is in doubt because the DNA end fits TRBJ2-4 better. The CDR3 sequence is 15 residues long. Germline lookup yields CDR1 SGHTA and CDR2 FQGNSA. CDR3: CASRAGTGGVGIQYF. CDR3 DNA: TGTGCCAGCAGGGCCGGGACTGGCGGGGTTGGCATTCAGTACTTC.

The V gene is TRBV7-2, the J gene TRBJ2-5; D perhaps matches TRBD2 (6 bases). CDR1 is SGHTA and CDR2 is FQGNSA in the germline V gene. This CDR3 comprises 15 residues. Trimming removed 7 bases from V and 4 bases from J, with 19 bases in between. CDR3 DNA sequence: TGTGCCAGCACCGGGGGTGGGACTGGAGGAGAGACCCAGTACTTC. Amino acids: CASTGGGTGGETQYF.

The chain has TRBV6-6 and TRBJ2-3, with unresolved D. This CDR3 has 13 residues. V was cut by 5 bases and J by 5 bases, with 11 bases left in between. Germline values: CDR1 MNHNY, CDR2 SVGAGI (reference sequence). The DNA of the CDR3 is TGTGCCAGCAGTACCGCTGACTTAGATACGCAGTATTTT. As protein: CASSTADLDTQYF.

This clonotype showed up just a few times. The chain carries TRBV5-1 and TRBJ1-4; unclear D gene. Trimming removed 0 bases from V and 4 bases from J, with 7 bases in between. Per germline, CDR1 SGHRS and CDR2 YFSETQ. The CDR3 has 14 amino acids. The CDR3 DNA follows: TGCGCCAGCAGCTTGGGGGATAATAATGAAAAACTGTTTTTT. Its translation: CASSLGDNNEKLFF.

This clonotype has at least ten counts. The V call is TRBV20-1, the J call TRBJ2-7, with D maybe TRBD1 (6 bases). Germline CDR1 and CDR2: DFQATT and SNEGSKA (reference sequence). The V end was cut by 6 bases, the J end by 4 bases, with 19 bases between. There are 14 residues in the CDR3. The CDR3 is CSAVTGPSGYEQYF. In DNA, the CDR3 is TGCAGTGCAGTTACAGGGCCAAGTGGGTACGAGCAGTACTTC.

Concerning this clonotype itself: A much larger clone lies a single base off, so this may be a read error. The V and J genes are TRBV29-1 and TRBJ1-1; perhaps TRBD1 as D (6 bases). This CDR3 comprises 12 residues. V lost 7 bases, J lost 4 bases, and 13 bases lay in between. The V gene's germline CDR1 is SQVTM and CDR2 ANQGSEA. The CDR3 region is CSGGQMSTEAFF. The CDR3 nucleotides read TGCAGCGGAGGACAGATGAGCACTGAAGCTTTCTTT.

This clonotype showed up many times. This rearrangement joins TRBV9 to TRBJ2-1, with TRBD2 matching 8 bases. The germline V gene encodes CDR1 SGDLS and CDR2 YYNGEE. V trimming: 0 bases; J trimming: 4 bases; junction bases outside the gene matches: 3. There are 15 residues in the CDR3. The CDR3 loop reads CASSVGSSGYNEQFF. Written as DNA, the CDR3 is TGTGCCAGCAGCGTAGGATCTAGCGGGTACAATGAGCAGTTCTTC.

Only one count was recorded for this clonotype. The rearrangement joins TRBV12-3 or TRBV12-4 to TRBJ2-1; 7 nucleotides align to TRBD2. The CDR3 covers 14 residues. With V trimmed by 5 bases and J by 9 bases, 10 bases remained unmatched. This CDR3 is CASSKTSRDGEQFF. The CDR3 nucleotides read TGTGCCAGCAGTAAGACTAGCCGGGACGGTGAGCAGTTCTTC.

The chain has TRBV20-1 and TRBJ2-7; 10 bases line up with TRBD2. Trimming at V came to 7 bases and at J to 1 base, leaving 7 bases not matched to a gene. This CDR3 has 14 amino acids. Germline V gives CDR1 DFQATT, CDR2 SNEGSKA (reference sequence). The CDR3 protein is CSVIPSGSSYEQYF. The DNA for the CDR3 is TGCAGTGTCATACCTAGCGGGAGTTCCTACGAGCAGTACTTC.